This T cell receptor beta chain was sequenced during a study of T cell responses to AZD1222 COVID-19 vaccine. This CDR3 spans 15 amino acids. From germline, CDR1 is SGHRS and CDR2 YFSETQ. Trimming removed 4 bases at V and 0 bases at J, with 10 bases between. TCRdb's copy holds only in-frame clones and misses some; the assay was immunoSEQ multiplex PCR. The sample shows about 150,000 clones, roughly 90% of them seen only once. The rearrangement uses TRBV5-1 and TRBJ1-4, with D uncertain. The receptor's source is an adult in good health. The specimen comprised peripheral blood, sampled on day 0 of AZD1222 vaccination. The CDR3 loop reads CASSESLTTNEKLFF. The CDR3 DNA sequence: TGCGCCAGCAGCGAAAGCCTGACAACTAATGAAAAACTGTTTTTT.